These T cell receptor beta chains were read from a single sample in a study of CD8+ T cells in alopecia areata. Repertoires were generated with immunoSEQ multiplex PCR, while TCRdb's copy carries only in-frame clones and drops some. The profile shows approximately 200,000 clones, 50% to 60% of them singletons. Source: CD4+ T cells sorted from blood, taken at week 4, from a patient treated with tofacitinib. The receptors come from a human donor with alopecia areata. CDR3s include the opening cysteine and the closing phenylalanine or tryptophan. A D gene is named only where the DNA matches it firmly. Clone size is stated in some rows and not others, as once, few, many or a class when expanded.

clone size,V gene,D gene,J gene,CDR3 length,CDR3 DNA,CDR3 protein
NA,TRBV4-1,TRBD1,TRBJ1-1,15,TGCGCCAGCAGCCAAGTGCGCCAGGGGGCCGCTGAAGCTTTCTTT,CASSQVRQGAAEAFF
NA,TRBV28,NA,TRBJ2-4,13,TGTGCCAGCGAAGAGGGGCCAGAAAACATTCAGTACTTC,CASEEGPENIQYF
NA,TRBV2,TRBD2,TRBJ2-1,16,TGTGCCAGCAGTGAAGGGGCGGGAGACTCCTACAATGAGCAGTTCTTC,CASSEGAGDSYNEQFF
NA,TRBV9,NA,TRBJ2-3,13,TGTGCCAGCAGCTCAGAGTTCACAGATACGCAGTATTTT,CASSSEFTDTQYF
NA,TRBV20-1,NA,TRBJ1-1,11,TGCAGTGCTCGACAGGTGACTGAAGCTTTCTTT,CSARQVTEAFF
NA,TRBV5-1,NA,TRBJ1-5,16,TGCGCCAGCAGCTTGGCCGTGGGGGCGATAAATCAGCCCCAGCATTTT,CASSLAVGAINQPQHF
NA,TRBV7-2,TRBD2,TRBJ2-7,15,TGTGCCAGCATCCAGACTAGCGGGAGGATCAACGAGCAGTACTTC,CASIQTSGRINEQYF
NA,TRBV7-3,TRBD2,TRBJ2-7,14,TGTGCCAGCAGCACCGGGACTAGCGGGAGCGAGCAGTACTTC,CASSTGTSGSEQYF
NA,TRBV28,NA,TRBJ1-2,13,TGTGCCAGCAGTTTACCCCAGTCTAGAGGCTACACCTTC,CASSLPQSRGYTF
few,TRBV29-1,NA,TRBJ1-1,11,TGCAGCGTTGTTCTTATGGAGAAAGCTTTCTTT,CSVVLMEKAFF
NA,TRBV29-1,NA,TRBJ1-1,9,TGCAGCGTTGATATTGAAGCTTTCTTT,CSVDIEAFF
NA,TRBV19,TRBD1,TRBJ1-2,14,TGTGCCAGCAAGAGACGGGGACAGGGCTATGGCTACACCTTC,CASKRRGQGYGYTF
NA,TRBV6-6,TRBD1,TRBJ1-5,15,TGTGCCAGCAACCAGGGACAGATTAGCAATCAGCCCCAGCATTTT,CASNQGQISNQPQHF
NA,TRBV7-2,NA,TRBJ2-7,13,TGTGCCAGCAGCCCCCGCGGGGCGCGGGAGCAGTACTTC,CASSPRGAREQYF
NA,TRBV11-1,NA,TRBJ2-1,14,TGTGCCAGCAGCCCCTTACAAGTCGGGGGTGAGCAGTTCTTC,CASSPLQVGGEQFF
NA,TRBV7-3,TRBD1,TRBJ1-2,14,TGTGCCAGCAGCCCAGGGACAGGGTTACGTGGCTACACCTTC,CASSPGTGLRGYTF
NA,TRBV11-2,NA,TRBJ2-3,13,TGTGCCAGCAGCTTCGTAAGGGATGGGGCGCAGTATTTT,CASSFVRDGAQYF
NA,TRBV7-3,NA,TRBJ2-1,13,TGTGCCAGCAGGTTCGGGGTCCACAATGAGCAGTTCTTC,CASRFGVHNEQFF
NA,TRBV2,NA,TRBJ1-2,16,TGTGCCAGCAGTACCCGACAGACTGTGGGGCCCTATGGCTACACCTTC,CASSTRQTVGPYGYTF
NA,TRBV6-5,NA,TRBJ1-2,12,TGTGCCAGCAGTAAACAGGGCGGCGGCTACACCTTC,CASSKQGGGYTF
NA,TRBV6-5,NA,TRBJ2-7,15,TGTGCCAGCAGTTACGCGGGGGCCGGGGGCTACGAGCAGTACTTC,CASSYAGAGGYEQYF
NA,TRBV5-1,NA,TRBJ2-3,15,TGCGCCAGCAGCAACGACCCGGGGGTCACAGATACGCAGTATTTT,CASSNDPGVTDTQYF
NA,TRBV9,TRBD1,TRBJ2-6,18,TGTGCCAGCAGCCCCCGGGACAGCGTCTTCTCTGGGGCCAACGTCCTGACTTTC,CASSPRDSVFSGANVLTF
NA,TRBV7-9,TRBD2,TRBJ2-1,18,TGTGCCAGCAGCTTAGAATGGGCTAGCGGGAGGACCAGCGATGAGCAGTTCTTC,CASSLEWASGRTSDEQFF
NA,TRBV28,TRBD1,TRBJ2-2,15,TGTGCCAGCAGTTTAGGGACAGGGCGCATCGGGGAGCTGTTTTTT,CASSLGTGRIGELFF
few,TRBV11-2,TRBD2,TRBJ2-3,15,TGTGCCAGCAGCTTAGATCGCGGGAGTGGGTATACGCAGTATTTT,CASSLDRGSGYTQYF
few,TRBV29-1,TRBD2,TRBJ2-7,14,TGCAGCGTCGCGACTAGCGGCATAGCCTACGAGCAGTACTTC,CSVATSGIAYEQYF
NA,TRBV2,NA,TRBJ2-5,15,TGTGCCAGCAGTGGAACTTCAGGGAGACAAGAGACCCAGTACTTC,CASSGTSGRQETQYF
NA,TRBV19,NA,TRBJ2-1,15,TGTGCCAGCTGTCAACGGTGGGAGAGGGACAATGAGCAGTTCTTC,CASCQRWERDNEQFF
NA,TRBV30,TRBD2,TRBJ2-7,13,TGTGCCTGCGAGCGGGAATCCGCTTACGAGCAGTACTTC,CACERESAYEQYF
NA,TRBV6-6,NA,TRBJ2-3,15,TGTGCCAGCACTTTAGACCGCGCTAGGGCAGATACGCAGTATTTT,CASTLDRARADTQYF
NA,TRBV30,TRBD1,TRBJ2-5,16,TGTGCCTGGAGTCATCTGGGGACAGGATACCAAGAGACCCAGTACTTC,CAWSHLGTGYQETQYF
NA,TRBV15,TRBD1,TRBJ1-2,16,TGTGCCACCAGCAGAGAGGTGGACAGGGGGCGAGGTGGCTACACCTTC,CATSREVDRGRGGYTF
NA,TRBV29-1,NA,TRBJ2-5,14,TGCAGCGTCGAAAAACCGGGGTCCCGAGAGACCCAGTACTTC,CSVEKPGSRETQYF
NA,TRBV6-1,TRBD1,TRBJ1-2,13,TGTGCCTCCGGAACAGGGGACGAGTATGGCTACACCTTC,CASGTGDEYGYTF
NA,TRBV5-1,NA,TRBJ1-2,13,TGCGCCAGCAGCTTGACAGAGAACTATGGCTACACCTTC,CASSLTENYGYTF
NA,TRBV29-1,NA,TRBJ2-5,14,TGCAGCGCCACCCCGACTAGAGTACAAGAGACCCAGTACTTC,CSATPTRVQETQYF
NA,TRBV7-2,NA,TRBJ2-1,16,TGTGCCAGCAGCCCGAACCCCTTGGGATCCTACAATGAGCAGTTCTTC,CASSPNPLGSYNEQFF
NA,TRBV18,TRBD1,TRBJ2-5,14,TGTGCCAGCTCCCCCGGCACAGGGGTGGAGACCCAGTACTTC,CASSPGTGVETQYF
NA,TRBV18,NA,TRBJ2-5,11,TGTGCCAGCTCACCAGGGGAGACCCAGTACTTC,CASSPGETQYF
NA,TRBV28,NA,TRBJ2-5,14,TGTGCCAGCAGCCTTAGCGGAGACCAAGAGACCCAGTACTTC,CASSLSGDQETQYF
NA,TRBV9,NA,TRBJ2-7,14,TGTGCCAGCAGCGTAGGGCCAGGGACTGCCGAGCAGTACTTC,CASSVGPGTAEQYF
few,TRBV6-5,TRBD1,TRBJ1-2,16,TGTGCCAGCAGTTACTCGAGCTGGGGGACAGGGCATGGCTACACCTTC,CASSYSSWGTGHGYTF
NA,TRBV28,NA,TRBJ2-7,11,TGTGCCAGCAGTTCCCTCTACGAGCAGTACTTC,CASSSLYEQYF
NA,TRBV29-1,NA,TRBJ1-1,15,TGCAGCGTTGAAGATTGGGCTGCGGGGGTTGCTGAAGCTTTCTTT,CSVEDWAAGVAEAFF
NA,TRBV10-3,NA,TRBJ1-5,13,TGTGCCATCAGTGAGTCTAACAATCAGCCCCAGCATTTT,CAISESNNQPQHF
few,TRBV25-1,TRBD2,TRBJ2-3,15,TGTGCCAGCAGTGACTTAGCGGGAGTCCAAGATACGCAGTATTTT,CASSDLAGVQDTQYF
NA,TRBV9,TRBD1,TRBJ2-7,14,TGTGCCAGCAGCGCCACCGGGACAGCGTACGAGCAGTACTTC,CASSATGTAYEQYF
NA,TRBV7-9,TRBD2,TRBJ2-7,14,TGTGCCAGCAGCGCCAGCGGGAGTAGGTACGAGCAGTACTTC,CASSASGSRYEQYF
NA,TRBV9,NA,TRBJ2-3,15,TGTGCCAGCAGCGTAGTGGGGGCCGGCACAGATACGCAGTATTTT,CASSVVGAGTDTQYF
NA,TRBV30,TRBD1,TRBJ2-7,14,TGTGCCTGGAGCCGGGACAGGGGACAGAGCGAGCAGTACTTC,CAWSRDRGQSEQYF
NA,TRBV29-1,NA,TRBJ1-4,15,TGCAGCGTCGGGGTTTTGGGGGGCTTCGATGAAAAACTGTTTTTT,CSVGVLGGFDEKLFF
many,TRBV7-9,TRBD1,TRBJ1-4,14,TGTGCCAGCAGCATCGGACAGGGGGGTGAAAAACTGTTTTTT,CASSIGQGGEKLFF
NA,TRBV5-1,NA,TRBJ1-2,13,TGCGCCAGCACCTTCGCGGGGGTCGATGGCTACACCTTC,CASTFAGVDGYTF
NA,TRBV5-1,TRBD2,TRBJ2-2,16,TGCGCCAGCAGCCTACCGACTAGCGGATCCACCGGGGAGCTGTTTTTT,CASSLPTSGSTGELFF
NA,TRBV13,NA,TRBJ1-4,15,TGTGCCAGCAGTCCCACCCGCGGGGGTAATGAAAAACTGTTTTTT,CASSPTRGGNEKLFF
few,TRBV30,NA,TRBJ2-4,15,TGTGCCTGGAGTGTTGGGCCACTAGCCAAAAACATTCAGTACTTC,CAWSVGPLAKNIQYF
NA,TRBV9,NA,TRBJ1-5,14,TGTGCCAGCAGCCCCGGGACGGCCGATGGGCCCCAGCATTTT,CASSPGTADGPQHF